Described below is a single T cell receptor (beta chain) sequence and its context. V was clipped by 0 bases and J by 1 base, with 5 bases between them. The germline gives CDR1 SGDLS, CDR2 YYNGEE. This CDR3 region has 13 residues. This specimen comes from a study of blood T cell repertoires in COVID-19. Assay used: immunoSEQ multiplex PCR; TCRdb lists only in-frame clones, some missing. The profile covers approximately 11,000 clones, with approximately 84% appearing a single time and about 33% taken by the ten largest. What was sequenced was peripheral blood. The origin of this receptor is a man over 45 with active COVID-19. This chain uses TRBV9 with TRBJ2-7; D is undetermined. The CDR3 region is CASSVGASYEQYF. Here the CDR3 DNA reads TGTGCCAGCAGCGTAGGGGCTTCCTACGAGCAGTACTTC. Full variable domain (remainder filled in from reference TRBV9 and TRBJ2-7): DSGVTQTPKHLITATGQRVTLRCSPRSGDLSVYWYQQSLDQGLQFLIQYYNGEERAKGNILERFSAQQFPDLHSELNLSSLELGDSALYFCASSVGASYEQYFGPGTRLTVT.